This entry features one T cell receptor (beta chain) sequence. The antigen is not known. These data come from a study of vaccination and CD4 T cells after COVID-19. Background on the study: Two of the convalescents were Hispanic, and the group consisted of six males and four females. The authors used overlapping spike peptides from SARS-CoV-2, HCoV-NL63, HCoV-OC43 and HCoV-229E to stimulate cells.

Treatment denoted: approximately 9-day PBMC culture with coronavirus spike peptide pools or control peptides (ViraFEST assay). Culture proceeded for around ten days, and CD4+ T cells were then isolated by negative selection. The study sequenced cultured CD4+ T cell DNA using the Oncomine TCR Beta short-read assay. Extraction of genomic DNA was performed on cultured CD4+ T cells. TCRdb used MiXCR to reprocess the PCR reads, holding one entry per CDR3 protein. Among about 18,000 distinct CDR3 sequences listed, over 50% were seen once. This receptor was identified in a human donor who had recovered from COVID-19. The sample consisted of CD4+ T cells from blood, cultured in vitro, taken before SARS-CoV-2 vaccination.

CDR3 in amino acids: CASSQSGTASYNEQFF. The CDR3 DNA follows: TGTGCCAGCAGCCAAAGCGGGACGGCCTCCTACAATGAGCAGTTCTTC. This rearrangement joins TRBV6-2 or TRBV6-3 to TRBJ2-1, with 7 positions matching TRBD2. The germline V gene encodes CDR1 MNHEY and CDR2 SVGEGT. After removal of 6 bases from V and 0 bases from J, the junction contained 8 bases not matched to a gene. The CDR3 sequence is 16 residues long.